The 7 T cell receptor beta chains given below trace back to one sample, sequenced in a study of blood T cells in healthy people across ages. A second about 6 to 12 cycle PCR used barcoded and J-beta primers. One entry per CDR3 protein, called by TCRdb with MiXCR from the 5' RACE reads. Seen here are about 570,000 distinct CDR3 sequences, approximately 30% observed once, and the top ten hold less than 20%. Material: blood. The receptors were sampled from a woman in her 70s in good health.

The V and J genes are TRBV3-1 and TRBJ1-4; the D is unclear. Trimming left V 3 bases short and J 8 bases short, with 16 bases between. This CDR3 comprises 15 residues. The germline CDR1 and CDR2 sequences are LGHDT and YNNKEL (reference sequence). CDR3 sequence: CASSQPTGIREKLFF. The CDR3, as DNA: TGTGCCAGCAGCCAGCCGACGGGGATTCGGGAAAAACTGTTTTTT.

This clonotype occurred a few times. The V and J genes are TRBV12-3 or TRBV12-4 and TRBJ1-4; 8 bases map to TRBD1. CDR3 length: 15 amino acids. The V gene end was trimmed by 3 bases and the J gene end by 4 bases; junction bases not matched to a gene: 4. CDR3 sequence reads: CASSLTRGHNEKLFF. The CDR3 DNA sequence: TGTGCCAGCAGTTTGACCAGGGGGCATAATGAAAAACTGTTTTTT.

This sequence joins TRBV2 and TRBJ2-7; D remains ambiguous. The J call may be mistaken, given a closer DNA end match to TRBJ2-1. The CDR3 has 12 amino acids. Germline CDR1 reads SNHLY; CDR2 reads FYNNEI. CDR3 coding DNA: TGTGCCAGCAGTGAATATGGAAATGAGCAGTTCTTC. This translates into CASSEYGNEQFF.

The V gene is TRBV6-1, the J gene TRBJ2-7, with D perhaps TRBD1 (6 bases). The ends were cut back, 1 base at V and 3 bases at J, with 13 bases in the middle. The CDR3 sequence is 15 residues long. Germline CDR1 MNHNS, CDR2 SASEGT. The CDR3 is CASSEGQANHYEQYF. In DNA, the CDR3 is TGTGCCAGCAGTGAAGGACAGGCCAATCACTACGAGCAGTACTTC.

V and J are TRBV15 and TRBJ1-1, with D perhaps TRBD1 (5 bases). Trimming took 2 bases from V and 6 from J, leaving 7 bases between them. CDR1 is LNHNV and CDR2 is YYDKDF in the germline V gene (reference sequence). The CDR3 covers 12 residues. The CDR3 nucleotides read TGTGCCACCAGCAGACTGGGGGCTGAAGCTTTCTTT. Translated: CATSRLGAEAFF.

The DNA of the CDR3 is TGTGCCAGCAGACGGACAGGGGGCGCAGGGAGCAATCAGCCCCAGCATTTT. Its protein product is CASRRTGGAGSNQPQHF. J is TRBJ1-5 and V is TRBV6-6; 11 bases agree with TRBD1. Germline trimming cut 6 bases from V and 1 base from J; bases unmatched to any gene: 8. The CDR3 is 17 residues long. The germline gives CDR1 MNHNY, CDR2 SVGAGI (reference sequence).

This clonotype was observed a handful of times. This sequence joins TRBV7-2 and TRBJ1-2, with a tentative D call TRBD1 (6 bases). The CDR3 spans 15 residues. V lost 1 base and J 6 bases, leaving 15 bases between the germline ends. CDR1 SGHTA and CDR2 FQGNSA come from the germline V gene. The DNA for the CDR3 is TGTGCCAGCAGCTTAGAGGTGCTGAGGACAGATGGCTACACCTTC. Amino acid sequence: CASSLEVLRTDGYTF.